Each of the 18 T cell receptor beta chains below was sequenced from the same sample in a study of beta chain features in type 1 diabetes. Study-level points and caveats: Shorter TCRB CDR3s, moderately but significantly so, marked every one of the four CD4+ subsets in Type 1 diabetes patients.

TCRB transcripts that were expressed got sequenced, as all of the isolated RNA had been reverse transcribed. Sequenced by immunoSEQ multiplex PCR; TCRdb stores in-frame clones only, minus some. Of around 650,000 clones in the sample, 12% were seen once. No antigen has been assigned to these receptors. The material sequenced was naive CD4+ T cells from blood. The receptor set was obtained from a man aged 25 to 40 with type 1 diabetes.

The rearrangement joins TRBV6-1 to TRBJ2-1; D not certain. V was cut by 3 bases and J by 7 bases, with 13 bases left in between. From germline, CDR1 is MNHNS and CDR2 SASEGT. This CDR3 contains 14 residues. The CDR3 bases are TGTGCCAGCAGTGAGTACCCAGTAGGTAATGAGCAGTTCTTC. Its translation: CASSEYPVGNEQFF.

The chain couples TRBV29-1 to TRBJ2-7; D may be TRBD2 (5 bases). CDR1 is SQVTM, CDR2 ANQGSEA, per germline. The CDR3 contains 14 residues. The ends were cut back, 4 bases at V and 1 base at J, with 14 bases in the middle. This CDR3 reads CSVVLAYSSYEQYF. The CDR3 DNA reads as TGCAGCGTTGTTCTAGCATACTCATCCTACGAGCAGTACTTC.

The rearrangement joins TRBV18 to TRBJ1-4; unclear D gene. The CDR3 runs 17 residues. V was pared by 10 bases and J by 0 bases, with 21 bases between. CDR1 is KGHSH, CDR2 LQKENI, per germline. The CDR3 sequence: CATSPEGLGATNEKLFF. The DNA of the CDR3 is TGTGCCACTTCACCTGAGGGCCTGGGTGCAACTAATGAAAAACTGTTTTTT.

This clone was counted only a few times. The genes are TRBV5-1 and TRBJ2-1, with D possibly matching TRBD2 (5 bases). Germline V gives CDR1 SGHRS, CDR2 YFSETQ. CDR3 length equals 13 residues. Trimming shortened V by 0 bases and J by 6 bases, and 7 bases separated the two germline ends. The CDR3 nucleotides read TGCGCCAGCAGCTTGGCGGGGTTCAATGAGCAGTTCTTC. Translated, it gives CASSLAGFNEQFF.

CDR3 in amino acids: CASSPQSDTQYF. CDR3 bases: TGTGCCAGCAGTCCCCAGAGTGATACGCAGTATTTT. This chain links TRBV27 with TRBJ2-3; no clear D gene. V was cut by 5 bases and J by 6 bases, with 9 bases left in between. The CDR3 loop spans 12 amino acids. CDR1 and CDR2 from the germline V gene are MNHEY and SMNVEV (reference sequence).

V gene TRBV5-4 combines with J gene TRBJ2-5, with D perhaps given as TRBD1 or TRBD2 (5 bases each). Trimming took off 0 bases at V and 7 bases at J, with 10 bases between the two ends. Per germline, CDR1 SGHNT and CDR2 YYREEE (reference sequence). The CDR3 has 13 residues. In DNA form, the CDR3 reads TGTGCCAGCAGCTTGGTCGGTGGGGGGACCCAGTACTTC. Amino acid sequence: CASSLVGGGTQYF.

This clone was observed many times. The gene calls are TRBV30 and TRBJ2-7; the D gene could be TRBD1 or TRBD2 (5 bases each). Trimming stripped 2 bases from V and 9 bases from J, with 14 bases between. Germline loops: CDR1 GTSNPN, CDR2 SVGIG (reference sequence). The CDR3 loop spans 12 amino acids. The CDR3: CAWSITGAVQYF. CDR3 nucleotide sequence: TGTGCCTGGAGTATAACCGGGGCTGTGCAGTACTTC.

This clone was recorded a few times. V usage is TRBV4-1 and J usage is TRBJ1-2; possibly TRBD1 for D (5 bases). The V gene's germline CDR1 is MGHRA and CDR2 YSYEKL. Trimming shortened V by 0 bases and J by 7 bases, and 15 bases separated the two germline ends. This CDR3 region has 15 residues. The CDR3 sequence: CASSQDHGRGLGYTF. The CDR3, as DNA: TGCGCCAGCAGCCAAGATCATGGGAGGGGTCTTGGCTACACCTTC.

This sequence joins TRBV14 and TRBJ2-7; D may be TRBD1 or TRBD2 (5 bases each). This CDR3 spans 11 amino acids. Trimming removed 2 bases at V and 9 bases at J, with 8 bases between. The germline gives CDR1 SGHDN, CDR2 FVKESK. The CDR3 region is CASSQWDRQYF. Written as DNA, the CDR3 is TGTGCCAGCAGCCAATGGGACCGGCAGTACTTC.

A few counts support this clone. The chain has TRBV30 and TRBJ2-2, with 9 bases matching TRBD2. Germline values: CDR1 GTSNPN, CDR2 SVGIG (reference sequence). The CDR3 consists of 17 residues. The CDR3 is CARGVAGETWRAGELFF. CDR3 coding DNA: TGTGCTCGAGGGGTAGCGGGGGAGACCTGGCGCGCCGGGGAGCTGTTTTTT.

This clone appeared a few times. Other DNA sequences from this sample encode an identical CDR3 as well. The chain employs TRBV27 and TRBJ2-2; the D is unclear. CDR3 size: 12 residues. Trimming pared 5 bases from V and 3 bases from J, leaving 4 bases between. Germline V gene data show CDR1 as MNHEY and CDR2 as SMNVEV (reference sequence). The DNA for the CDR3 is TGTGCCAGCAGTCTCTACACCGGGGAGCTGTTTTTT. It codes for CASSLYTGELFF.

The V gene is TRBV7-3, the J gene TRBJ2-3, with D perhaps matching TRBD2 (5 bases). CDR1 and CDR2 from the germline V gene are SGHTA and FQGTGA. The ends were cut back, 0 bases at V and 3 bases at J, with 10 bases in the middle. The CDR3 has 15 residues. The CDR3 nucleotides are TGTGCCAGCAGCTTAACTCGGGAAGGAACAGATACGCAGTATTTT. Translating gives CASSLTREGTDTQYF.

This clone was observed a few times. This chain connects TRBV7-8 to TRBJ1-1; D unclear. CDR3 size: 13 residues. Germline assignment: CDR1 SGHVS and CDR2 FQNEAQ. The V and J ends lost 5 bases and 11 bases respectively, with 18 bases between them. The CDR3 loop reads CASSPHDVARAFF. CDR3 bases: TGTGCCAGCAGCCCTCACGACGTAGCGAGGGCTTTCTTT. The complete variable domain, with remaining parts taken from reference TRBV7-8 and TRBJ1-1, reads GAGVSQSPRYKVAKRGQDVALRCDPISGHVSLFWYQQALGQGPEFLTYFQNEAQLDKSGLPSDRFFAERPEGSVSTLKIQRTQQEDSAVYLCASSPHDVARAFFGQGTRLTVV.

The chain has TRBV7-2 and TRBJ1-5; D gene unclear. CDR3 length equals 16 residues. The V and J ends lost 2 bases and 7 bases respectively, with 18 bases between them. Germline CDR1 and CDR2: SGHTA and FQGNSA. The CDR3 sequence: CASSLFGMQGGQPQHF. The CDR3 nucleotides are TGTGCCAGCAGCTTATTTGGCATGCAAGGCGGGCAGCCCCAGCATTTT.

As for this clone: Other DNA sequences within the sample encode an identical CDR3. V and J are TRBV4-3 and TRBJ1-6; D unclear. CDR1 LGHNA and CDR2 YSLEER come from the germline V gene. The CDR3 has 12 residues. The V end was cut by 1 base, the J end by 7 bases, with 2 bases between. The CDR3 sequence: CASSQVNSPLHF. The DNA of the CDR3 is TGCGCCAGCAGCCAAGTGAATTCACCCCTCCACTTT.

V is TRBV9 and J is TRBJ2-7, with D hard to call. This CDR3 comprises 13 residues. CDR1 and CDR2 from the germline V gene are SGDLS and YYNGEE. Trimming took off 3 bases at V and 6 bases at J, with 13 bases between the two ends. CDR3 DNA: TGTGCCAGCAGCGGATCCCTGGCTGGCGAGCAGTACTTC. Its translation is CASSGSLAGEQYF.

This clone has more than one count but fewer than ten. CDR3 DNA: TGTGCCAGCAGCGTAAGGGGGGCGGACACCGGGGAGCTGTTTTTT. Translating it yields CASSVRGADTGELFF. This chain links TRBV9 with TRBJ2-2; D tentatively fits TRBD1 or TRBD2 (6 bases each). The V gene lost 1 base and the J gene lost 3 bases, with 10 bases spanning the gap. Germline loops: CDR1 SGDLS, CDR2 YYNGEE. There are 15 residues in the CDR3.

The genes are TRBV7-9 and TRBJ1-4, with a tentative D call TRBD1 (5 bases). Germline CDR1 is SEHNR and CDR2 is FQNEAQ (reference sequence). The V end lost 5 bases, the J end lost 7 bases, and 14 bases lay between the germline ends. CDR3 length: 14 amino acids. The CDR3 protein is CASSPAGAGEKLFF. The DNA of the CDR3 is TGTGCCAGCAGCCCAGCCGGGGCGGGTGAAAAACTGTTTTTT.